This record looks at one T cell receptor (beta chain) sequence and its context. The antigen is undetermined. Primers for the PCR totalled 60 Vbeta and 13 Jbeta. Generated by immunoSEQ multiplex PCR, the TCRdb table keeps only in-frame clones and is missing some. Of 150,000 to 200,000 clones listed, more than 75% are singletons. The V and J ends lost 7 bases and 7 bases, in that order; junction bases with no gene match: 8. Germline V lookup: CDR1 WSHSY, CDR2 SAAADI. The CDR3 has 14 amino acids. These data belong to a study of cytomegalovirus exposure and HLA in healthy donors. Study results and limitations: As a later analysis revealed, most CMV-associated TCR beta chains appeared HLA-restricted. Near-uniform donor sequencing depth was presumed by presence/absence analyses. The study put 160 or so TCR beta chains on its list as cytomegalovirus-associated. Immune exposure data for these donors was limited to CMV serostatus.

Sequenced sample: PBMCs. The rearrangement links TRBV10-2 to TRBJ2-1; 9 bases agree with TRBD1. This receptor was identified in a woman in her 30s in good health and CMV-seropositive. CDR3 nucleotide sequence: TGCGCCAGCATAGAGGACAGGGGCTGGAATGAGCAGTTCTTC. Protein: CASIEDRGWNEQFF.